One sample yielded the 23 T cell receptor beta chains listed below, sequenced in a study of OX40 agonist ivuxolimab in advanced cancers. Data came from immunoSEQ multiplex PCR; TCRdb stores just in-frame clones and leaves some out. The sample includes 50,000 or so clones, 87% of them seen just once. Sequencing used CD4+ or CD8+ T cells sorted from blood, obtained in a trial of the OX40 agonist ivuxolimab. These receptors came from an adult with an advanced solid tumor such as melanoma, head and neck, liver or kidney cancer.

The chain links TRBV6-6 to TRBJ1-5; TRBD1 might be the D (5 bases). Germline CDR1 MNHNY, CDR2 SVGAGI (reference sequence). V lost 6 bases to trimming and J lost 0 bases, with 12 bases between them. This CDR3 comprises 15 residues. The CDR3 DNA follows: TGTGCCAGCAGAAAGACAGTTTATAGCAATCAGCCCCAGCATTTT. Protein product: CASRKTVYSNQPQHF.

CDR3 in DNA: TGCGCCAGCAGCCCCGGGGACGCCGCGGAGCAGTACTTC. Its protein is CASSPGDAAEQYF. The V and J genes are TRBV5-1 and TRBJ2-7; D possibly matches TRBD1 or TRBD2 (5 bases each). Germline lookup yields CDR1 SGHRS and CDR2 YFSETQ. Trimming cost V 4 bases and J 7 bases, with 15 bases left between them. This CDR3 is 13 amino acids long.

The rearrangement uses TRBV7-9 and TRBJ1-1, with D hard to call. Trimming left V 0 bases short and J 1 base short, with 9 bases between. This CDR3 has 15 amino acids. The germline V gene encodes CDR1 SEHNR and CDR2 FQNEAQ (reference sequence). This chain's CDR3 is CASSLAMAENTEAFF. Here the CDR3 DNA reads TGTGCCAGCAGCTTAGCGATGGCAGAGAACACTGAAGCTTTCTTT.

V usage is TRBV2 and J usage is TRBJ2-5; 9 bases match TRBD2. V was pared by 8 bases and J by 4 bases, with 2 bases of the junction left unmatched. Germline CDR1 is SNHLY and CDR2 is FYNNEI. The CDR3 spans 12 residues. The CDR3 DNA follows: TGTGCCAGCGAACTAGCGGGAGAGACCCAGTACTTC. Amino acids: CASELAGETQYF.

The chain combines TRBV19 with TRBJ2-7; 10 bases are a match to TRBD1. V lost 5 bases, J lost 2 bases, and 3 bases stayed unmatched. CDR3 size: 14 residues. Germline CDR1 is LNHDA and CDR2 is SQIVND (reference sequence). The CDR3 nucleotides read TGTGCCAGTAGTGTAGGACAGGGGGCCTACGAGCAGTACTTC. Its translation is CASSVGQGAYEQYF. The full variable domain, rest sourced from reference TRBV19 and TRBJ2-7, is DGGITQSPKYLFRKEGQNVTLSCEQNLNHDAMYWYRQDPGQGLRLIYYSQIVNDFQKGDIAEGYSVSREKKESFPLTVTSAQKNPTAFYLCASSVGQGAYEQYFGPGTRLTVT.

J is TRBJ1-4 and V is TRBV7-2; perhaps TRBD1 as D (5 bases). Per the germline V gene, CDR1 is SGHTA and CDR2 is FQGNSA. V lost 1 base and J 5 bases, leaving 11 bases between the germline ends. CDR3 length: 15 residues. CDR3 sequence reads: CASSLGPGRNEKLFF. Here the CDR3 DNA reads TGTGCCAGCAGCTTAGGTCCAGGGAGGAATGAAAAACTGTTTTTT. Full variable domain (remainder filled in from reference TRBV7-2 and TRBJ1-4): GAGVSQSPSNKVTEKGKDVELRCDPISGHTALYWYRQSLGQGLEFLIYFQGNSAPDKSGLPSDRFSAERTGGSVSTLTIQRTQQEDSAVYLCASSLGPGRNEKLFFGSGTQLSVL.

The sample holds a few counts of this clone. The sample carries other DNA sequences with the same CDR3. The chain combines TRBV6-6 with TRBJ2-7; 8 nucleotides match TRBD1. With 3 bases clipped from V and 3 bases from J, the junction kept 7 bases outside the gene matches. The CDR3 runs to 15 residues. Germline lookup yields CDR1 MNHNY and CDR2 SVGAGI (reference sequence). CDR3 sequence (DNA): TGTGCCAGCAGTTATTCAGGGGGCGGATTCTACGAGCAGTACTTC. This translates into CASSYSGGGFYEQYF.

V and J are TRBV4-1 and TRBJ2-5; D is undetermined. This CDR3 is built from 17 residues. Trimming removed 1 base at V and 1 base at J, with 16 bases between. The germline V gene encodes CDR1 MGHRA and CDR2 YSYEKL. The CDR3 region is CASSQATVRLAQETQYF. The DNA of the CDR3 is TGCGCCAGCAGCCAAGCTACAGTCAGGCTGGCCCAAGAGACCCAGTACTTC.

The chain employs TRBV6-6 and TRBJ2-5; 10 bases are shared with TRBD1. Germline CDR1 MNHNY, CDR2 SVGAGI (reference sequence). CDR3 length: 15 amino acids. The V segment lost 6 bases and the J segment 5 bases; nucleotides outside the gene matches: 9. The CDR3 reads CASRDRGIPAETQYF. The DNA for the CDR3 is TGTGCCAGCAGGGACAGGGGGATTCCCGCGGAGACCCAGTACTTC.

This clone was recorded once. The CDR3: CASSGLPSQETQYF. In DNA form, the CDR3 reads TGTGCCAGCAGTGGTCTGCCGTCCCAAGAGACCCAGTACTTC. The gene calls are TRBV6-1 and TRBJ2-5, with D hard to call. The CDR3 runs to 14 residues. Trimming removed 4 bases from V and 1 base from J, with 10 bases in between. Germline V gene sequence: CDR1 MNHNS, CDR2 SASEGT.

This sequence joins TRBV4-1 and TRBJ1-5, with TRBD1 identical over 11 bases. Germline trimming cut 4 bases from V and 5 bases from J; bases unmatched to any gene: 7. The CDR3 length is 16 residues. Germline V lookup: CDR1 MGHRA, CDR2 YSYEKL. The CDR3 protein is CASSRVGQGGYQPQHF. The CDR3 nucleotides read TGCGCCAGCAGCCGGGTGGGACAGGGGGGTTATCAGCCCCAGCATTTT.

The chain carries TRBV5-1 and TRBJ2-3; D might be TRBD2 (6 bases). CDR1 and CDR2 (germline): SGHRS, YFSETQ. V lost 5 bases, J lost 5 bases, and 9 bases lay in between. CDR3 size: 12 residues. The CDR3 coding sequence is TGCGCCAGCAGTTCGGGGGTAGATACGCAGTATTTT. Translating it yields CASSSGVDTQYF.

The chain has TRBV19 and TRBJ1-2; D is unclear. There are 15 residues in the CDR3. V lost 4 bases, J lost 1 base, and 13 bases lay in between. The germline V gene encodes CDR1 LNHDA and CDR2 SQIVND (reference sequence). This chain's CDR3 is CASSSQSLLNYGYTF. In DNA form, the CDR3 reads TGTGCCAGTAGTAGCCAATCGTTGCTTAACTATGGCTACACCTTC.

The rearrangement joins TRBV19 to TRBJ2-1; D possibly corresponds to TRBD2 (5 bases). V dropped 6 bases and J dropped 1 base, with 7 bases sitting between them. This CDR3 spans 13 amino acids. Germline V gives CDR1 LNHDA, CDR2 SQIVND (reference sequence). The CDR3 DNA follows: TGTGCCAGTAGCCCGGGGTCCTACAATGAGCAGTTCTTC. It translates to CASSPGSYNEQFF.

V gene TRBV9 combines with J gene TRBJ2-6; D is perhaps TRBD1 or TRBD2 (5 bases each). The CDR3 length is 15 residues. Germline CDR1 SGDLS, CDR2 YYNGEE. V was pared by 4 bases and J by 2 bases, with 10 bases between. CDR3 DNA sequence: TGTGCCAGCAGCCCCGGGGCTACTGGGGCCAACGTCCTGACTTTC. Protein sequence: CASSPGATGANVLTF.

The chain has TRBV6-4 and TRBJ2-3; D uncertain. The CDR3 length is 14 residues. CDR1 MRHNA and CDR2 SNTAGT come from the germline V gene. V dropped 2 bases and J dropped 2 bases, with 8 bases sitting between them. CDR3 bases: TGTGCCAGCAGTGACGTGTGGAACACAGATACGCAGTATTTT. Protein sequence: CASSDVWNTDTQYF.

This clone was seen a single time. CDR3 coding DNA: TGTGCCAGCGTGTCTAGACCTAGCGGAACCTCGGAGCAGTACTTC. This sequence encodes CASVSRPSGTSEQYF. The chain carries TRBV6-6 and TRBJ2-7; 7 bases match TRBD2. Trimming cost V 8 bases and J 7 bases; bases outside gene matches: 17. The CDR3 runs to 15 residues. CDR1 MNHNY and CDR2 SVGAGI come from the germline V gene (reference sequence).

In the case of this clone: Germline is not matched at one junction end, which may reflect a read error. The rearrangement links TRBV6-5 to TRBJ1-1, with TRBD1 as a possible D gene (6 bases). CDR1 is MNHEY, CDR2 SVGAGI, per germline. The CDR3 runs to 13 residues. The CDR3 nucleotides read TGTGCCAGCAGTGGCACAGGGAACCCTGAAGCTTTCTTT. Its protein product is CASSGTGNPEAFF.

The CDR3 DNA reads as TGCAGCGTTGATCGTACCCGGACTAGCGGAGGGTCGGATACGCAGTATTTT. Translating it yields CSVDRTRTSGGSDTQYF. The chain carries TRBV29-1 and TRBJ2-3; 10 nucleotides line up with TRBD2. V was pared by 3 bases and J by 6 bases, with 15 bases of the junction left unmatched. The CDR3 is 17 residues long. Germline V gene lookup returns CDR1 SQVTM and CDR2 ANQGSEA.

The chain uses TRBV30 and TRBJ1-2; 10 bases match TRBD1. The CDR3 is 14 amino acids. The V segment lost 6 bases and the J segment 0 bases; nucleotides outside the gene matches: 4. Germline V lookup: CDR1 GTSNPN, CDR2 SVGIG (reference sequence). The CDR3 DNA reads TGTGCCTGCCCAGGACAGGGGGCTAACTATGGCTACACCTTC. Translation gives CACPGQGANYGYTF.

V is TRBV7-5 and J is TRBJ2-5; whether TRBD1, the table's D call, matches the DNA was not checked. TRBV7-5 is termed a pseudogene. The CDR3 is 17 amino acids. The CDR3 reads CARSLKSQAPLQETQYF. The CDR3 coding sequence is TGTGCCAGAAGCTTAAAATCGCAGGCTCCCCTCCAAGAGACCCAGTACTTC.

The V call is TRBV16, the J call TRBJ2-5; 7 positions agree with TRBD1. The V and J ends lost 3 bases and 4 bases, in that order; junction bases with no gene match: 8. Germline lookup yields CDR1 KGHSY and CDR2 FQNENV. This CDR3 comprises 15 residues. This CDR3 reads CASSHRQGRGETQYF. For the CDR3, the DNA is TGTGCCAGCAGCCATAGACAGGGTCGAGGAGAGACCCAGTACTTC.

This chain links TRBV4-1 with TRBJ1-1, with D unresolved. In germline, CDR1 is MGHRA, CDR2 YSYEKL. CDR3 length: 11 amino acids. V was shortened by 4 bases and J by 3 bases, with 3 bases between the two germline ends. CDR3 DNA sequence: TGCGCCAGCAGCCTCGACACTGAAGCTTTCTTT. This translates into CASSLDTEAFF.